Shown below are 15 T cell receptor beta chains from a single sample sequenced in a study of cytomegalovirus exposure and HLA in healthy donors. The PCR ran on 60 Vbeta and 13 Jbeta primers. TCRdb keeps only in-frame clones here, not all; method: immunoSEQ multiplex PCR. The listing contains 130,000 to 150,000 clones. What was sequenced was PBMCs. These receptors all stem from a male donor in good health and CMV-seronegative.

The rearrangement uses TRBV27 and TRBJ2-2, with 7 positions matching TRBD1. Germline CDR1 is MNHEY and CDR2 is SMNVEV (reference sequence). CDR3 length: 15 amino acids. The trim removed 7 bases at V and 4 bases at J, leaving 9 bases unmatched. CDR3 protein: CASTLLTGFTGELFF. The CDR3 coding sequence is TGTGCCAGCACGTTATTGACAGGGTTCACCGGGGAGCTGTTTTTT.

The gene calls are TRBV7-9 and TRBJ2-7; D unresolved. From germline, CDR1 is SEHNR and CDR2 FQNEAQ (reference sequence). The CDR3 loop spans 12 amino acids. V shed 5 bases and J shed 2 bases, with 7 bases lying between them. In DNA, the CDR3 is TGTGCCAGCAGCAACTTAACCTACGAGCAGTACTTC. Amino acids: CASSNLTYEQYF. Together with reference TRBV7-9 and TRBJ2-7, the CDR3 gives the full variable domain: DTGVSQNPRHKITKRGQNVTFRCDPISEHNRLYWYRQTLGQGPEFLTYFQNEAQLEKSRLLSDRFSAERPKGSFSTLEIQRTEQGDSAMYLCASSNLTYEQYFGPGTRLTVT.

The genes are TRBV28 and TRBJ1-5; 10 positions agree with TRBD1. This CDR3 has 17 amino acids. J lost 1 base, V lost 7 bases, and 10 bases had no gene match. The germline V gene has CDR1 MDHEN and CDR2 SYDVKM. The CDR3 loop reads CASNLGQGGTSNQPQHF. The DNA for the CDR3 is TGTGCCAGCAACCTTGGACAGGGGGGGACGAGCAATCAGCCCCAGCATTTT.

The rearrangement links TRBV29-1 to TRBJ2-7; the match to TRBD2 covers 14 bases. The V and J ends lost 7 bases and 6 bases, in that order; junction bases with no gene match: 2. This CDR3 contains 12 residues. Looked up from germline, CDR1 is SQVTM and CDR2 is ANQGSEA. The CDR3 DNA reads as TGCAGCGGGGGACTAGCGGGAGCCGAGCAGTACTTC. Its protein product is CSGGLAGAEQYF.

The CDR3 sequence is CASSLRGPGEQYF. CDR3 DNA: TGTGCCAGCAGCCTGAGGGGGCCGGGGGAGCAGTACTTC. The V call is TRBV6-5, the J call TRBJ2-7; 7 bases align to TRBD1. V was pared by 6 bases and J by 7 bases, with 9 bases of the junction left unmatched. CDR1 is MNHEY, CDR2 SVGAGI, per germline. The CDR3 has 13 residues.

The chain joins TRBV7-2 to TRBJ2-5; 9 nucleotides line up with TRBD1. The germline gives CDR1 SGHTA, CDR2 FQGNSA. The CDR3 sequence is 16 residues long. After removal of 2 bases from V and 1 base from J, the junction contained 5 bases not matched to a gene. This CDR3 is CASSLWVTGGQETQYF. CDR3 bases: TGTGCCAGCAGCTTATGGGTGACAGGGGGCCAAGAGACCCAGTACTTC.

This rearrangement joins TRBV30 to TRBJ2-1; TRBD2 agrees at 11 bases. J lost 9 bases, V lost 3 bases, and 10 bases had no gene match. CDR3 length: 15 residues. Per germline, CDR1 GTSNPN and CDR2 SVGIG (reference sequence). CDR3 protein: CAWSFSGRARSEQFF. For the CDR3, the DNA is TGTGCCTGGAGCTTTAGCGGGAGGGCCCGGAGTGAGCAGTTCTTC.

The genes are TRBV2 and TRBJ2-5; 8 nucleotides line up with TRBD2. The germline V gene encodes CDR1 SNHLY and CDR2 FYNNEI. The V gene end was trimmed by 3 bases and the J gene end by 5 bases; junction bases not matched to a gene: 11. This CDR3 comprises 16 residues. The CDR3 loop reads CASSESGTRGGETQYF. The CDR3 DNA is TGTGCCAGCAGTGAGTCCGGGACTAGGGGCGGGGAGACCCAGTACTTC.

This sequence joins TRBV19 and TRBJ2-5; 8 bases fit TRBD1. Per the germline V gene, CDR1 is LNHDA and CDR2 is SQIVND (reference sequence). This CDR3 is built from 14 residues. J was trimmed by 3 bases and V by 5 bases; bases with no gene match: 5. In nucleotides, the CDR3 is TGTGCCAGTAGTTCCTTGGACAGGGAAGAGACCCAGTACTTC. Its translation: CASSSLDREETQYF.

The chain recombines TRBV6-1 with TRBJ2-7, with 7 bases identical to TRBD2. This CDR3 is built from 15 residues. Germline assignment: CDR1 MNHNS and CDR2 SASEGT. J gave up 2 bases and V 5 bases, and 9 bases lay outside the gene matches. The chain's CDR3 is CASSPPGLAAYEQYF. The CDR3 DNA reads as TGTGCCAGCAGTCCCCCGGGGCTAGCGGCCTACGAGCAGTACTTC.

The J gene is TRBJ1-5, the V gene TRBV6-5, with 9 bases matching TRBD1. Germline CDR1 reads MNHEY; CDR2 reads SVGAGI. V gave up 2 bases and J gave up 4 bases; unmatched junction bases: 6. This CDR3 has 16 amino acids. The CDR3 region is CASSYAGTGLNQPQHF. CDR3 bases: TGTGCCAGCAGTTACGCCGGGACAGGGCTTAATCAGCCCCAGCATTTT.

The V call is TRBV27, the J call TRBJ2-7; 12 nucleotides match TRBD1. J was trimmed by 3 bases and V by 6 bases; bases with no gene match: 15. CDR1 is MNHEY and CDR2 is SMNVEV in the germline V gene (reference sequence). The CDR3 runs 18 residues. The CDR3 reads CASSSLRGQGAGYYEQYF. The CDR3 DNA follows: TGTGCCAGCAGCTCCCTCCGGGGACAGGGGGCTGGATACTACGAGCAGTACTTC.

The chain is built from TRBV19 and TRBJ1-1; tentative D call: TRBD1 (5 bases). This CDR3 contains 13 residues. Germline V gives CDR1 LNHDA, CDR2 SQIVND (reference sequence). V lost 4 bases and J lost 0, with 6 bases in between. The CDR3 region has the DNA TGTGCCAGTAGTACGACAGTGAACACTGAAGCTTTCTTT. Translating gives CASSTTVNTEAFF.

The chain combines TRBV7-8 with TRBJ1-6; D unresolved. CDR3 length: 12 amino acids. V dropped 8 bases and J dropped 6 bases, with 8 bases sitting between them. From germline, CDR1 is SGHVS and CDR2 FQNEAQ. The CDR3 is CASYGRNSPLHF. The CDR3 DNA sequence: TGTGCCAGCTACGGTCGTAATTCACCCCTCCACTTT. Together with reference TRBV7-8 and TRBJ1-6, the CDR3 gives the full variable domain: GAGVSQSPRYKVAKRGQDVALRCDPISGHVSLFWYQQALGQGPEFLTYFQNEAQLDKSGLPSDRFFAERPEGSVSTLKIQRTQQEDSAVYLCASYGRNSPLHFGNGTRLTVT.

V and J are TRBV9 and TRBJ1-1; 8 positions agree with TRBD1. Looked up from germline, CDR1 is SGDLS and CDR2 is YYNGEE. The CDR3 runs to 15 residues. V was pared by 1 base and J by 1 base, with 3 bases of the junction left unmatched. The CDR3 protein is CASSVRQGRNTEAFF. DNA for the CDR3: TGTGCCAGCAGCGTACGACAGGGGCGGAACACTGAAGCTTTCTTT. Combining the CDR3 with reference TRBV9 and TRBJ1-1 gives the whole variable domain DSGVTQTPKHLITATGQRVTLRCSPRSGDLSVYWYQQSLDQGLQFLIQYYNGEERAKGNILERFSAQQFPDLHSELNLSSLELGDSALYFCASSVRQGRNTEAFFGQGTRLTVV.